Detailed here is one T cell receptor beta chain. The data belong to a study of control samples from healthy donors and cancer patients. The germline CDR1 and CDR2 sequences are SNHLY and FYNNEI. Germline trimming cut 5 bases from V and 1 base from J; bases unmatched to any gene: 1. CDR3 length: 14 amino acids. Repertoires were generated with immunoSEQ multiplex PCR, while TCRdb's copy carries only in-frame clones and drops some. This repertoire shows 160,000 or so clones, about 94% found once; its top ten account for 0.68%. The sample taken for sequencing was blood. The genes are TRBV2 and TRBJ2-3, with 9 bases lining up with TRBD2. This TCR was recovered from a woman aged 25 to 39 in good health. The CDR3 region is CASSRLAGTDTQYF. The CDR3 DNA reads TGTGCCAGCAGTCGACTAGCGGGCACAGATACGCAGTATTTT.